This T cell receptor (beta chain) was obtained from a study of PD-1 blockade in mismatch repair-deficient tumors. Turning to the study itself: Enrolled about 2012-2016, patients had progressing, pretreated mismatch repair-deficient cancers of about a dozen types. Study outcomes and limitations: Tumor-resident clones, often undetectable pretreatment in blood, expanded then contracted after pembrolizumab.

Germline-derived CDR1 and CDR2 are MNHNS and SASEGT. The length of the CDR3 is 11 residues. V was clipped by 4 bases and J by 9 bases, with 7 bases between them. PCR or immunohistochemistry showed mismatch repair deficiency in every enrolled patient. TCR sequencing covered three patients who responded to pembrolizumab. The assay was immunoSEQ multiplex PCR, and TCRdb's table has in-frame clones only and misses some. The sample includes some 84,000 clones, roughly 80% of them seen just once. This clone was seen a handful of times. Its antigen is not known. The J gene is TRBJ2-1, the V gene TRBV6-1; tentatively, D is TRBD2 (5 bases). This sequence was found in an adult with mismatch repair-deficient cancer. The sequencing used peripheral blood, collected 12 weeks after starting pembrolizumab. CDR3 amino acids: CASSVGSEQFF. In DNA, the CDR3 is TGTGCCAGCAGTGTGGGGAGTGAGCAGTTCTTC.